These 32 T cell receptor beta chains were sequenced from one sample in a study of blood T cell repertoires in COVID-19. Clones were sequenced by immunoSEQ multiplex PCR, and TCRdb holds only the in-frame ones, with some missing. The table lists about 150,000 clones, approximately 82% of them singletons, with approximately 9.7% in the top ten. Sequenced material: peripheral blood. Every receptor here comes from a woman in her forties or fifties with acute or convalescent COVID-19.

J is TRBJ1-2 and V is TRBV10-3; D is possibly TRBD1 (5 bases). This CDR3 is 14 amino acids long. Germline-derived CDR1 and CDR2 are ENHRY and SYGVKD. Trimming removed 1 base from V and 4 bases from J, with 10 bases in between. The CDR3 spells CAISELGGSYGYTF. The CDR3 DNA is TGTGCCATCAGTGAGTTGGGGGGGTCCTATGGCTACACCTTC.

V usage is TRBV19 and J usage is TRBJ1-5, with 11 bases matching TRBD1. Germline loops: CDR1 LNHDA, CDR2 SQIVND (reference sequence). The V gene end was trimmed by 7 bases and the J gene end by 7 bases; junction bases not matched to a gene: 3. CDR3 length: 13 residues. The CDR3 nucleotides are TGTGCCAGTATGGACAGGGGGCGGCAGCCCCAGCATTTT. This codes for CASMDRGRQPQHF.

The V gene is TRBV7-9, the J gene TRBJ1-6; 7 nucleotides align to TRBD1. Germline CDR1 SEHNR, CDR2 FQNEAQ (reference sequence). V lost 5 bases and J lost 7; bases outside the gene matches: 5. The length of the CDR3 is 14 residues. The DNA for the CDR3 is TGTGCCAGCAGCATACAGGGGTTAAATTCACCCCTCCACTTT. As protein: CASSIQGLNSPLHF.

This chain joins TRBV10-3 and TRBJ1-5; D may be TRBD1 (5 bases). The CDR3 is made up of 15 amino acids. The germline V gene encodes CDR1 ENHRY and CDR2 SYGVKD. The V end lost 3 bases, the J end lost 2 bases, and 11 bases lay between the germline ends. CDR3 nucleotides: TGTGCCATCAGTGATAAAGGGGTGGGCAATCAGCCCCAGCATTTT. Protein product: CAISDKGVGNQPQHF.

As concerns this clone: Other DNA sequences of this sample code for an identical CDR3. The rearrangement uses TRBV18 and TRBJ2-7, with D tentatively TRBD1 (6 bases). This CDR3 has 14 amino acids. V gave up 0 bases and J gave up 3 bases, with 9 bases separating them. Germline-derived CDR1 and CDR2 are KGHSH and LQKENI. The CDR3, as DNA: TGTGCCAGCTCACCACCAGGCAGGGGCTACGAGCAGTACTTC. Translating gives CASSPPGRGYEQYF.

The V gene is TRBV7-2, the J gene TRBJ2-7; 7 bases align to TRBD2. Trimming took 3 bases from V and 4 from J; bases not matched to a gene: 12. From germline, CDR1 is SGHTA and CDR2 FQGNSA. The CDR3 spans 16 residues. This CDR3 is CASSLLLGGSLYEQYF. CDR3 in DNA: TGTGCCAGCAGCTTGTTATTGGGAGGGTCATTATACGAGCAGTACTTC. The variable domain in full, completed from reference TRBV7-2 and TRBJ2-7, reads GAGVSQSPSNKVTEKGKDVELRCDPISGHTALYWYRQSLGQGLEFLIYFQGNSAPDKSGLPSDRFSAERTGGSVSTLTIQRTQQEDSAVYLCASSLLLGGSLYEQYFGPGTRLTVT.

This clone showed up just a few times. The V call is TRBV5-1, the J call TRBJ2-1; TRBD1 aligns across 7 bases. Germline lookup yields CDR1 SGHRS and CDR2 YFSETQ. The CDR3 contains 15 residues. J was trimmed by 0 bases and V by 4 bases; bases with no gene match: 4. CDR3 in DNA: TGCGCCAGCAGCATACAGGGGAGCTCCTACAATGAGCAGTTCTTC. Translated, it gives CASSIQGSSYNEQFF.

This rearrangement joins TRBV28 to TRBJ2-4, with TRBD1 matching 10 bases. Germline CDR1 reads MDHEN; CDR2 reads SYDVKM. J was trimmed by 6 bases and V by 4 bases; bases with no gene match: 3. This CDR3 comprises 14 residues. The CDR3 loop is CASSSGQGGNIQYF. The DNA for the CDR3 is TGTGCCAGCAGTTCTGGACAGGGGGGAAACATTCAGTACTTC.

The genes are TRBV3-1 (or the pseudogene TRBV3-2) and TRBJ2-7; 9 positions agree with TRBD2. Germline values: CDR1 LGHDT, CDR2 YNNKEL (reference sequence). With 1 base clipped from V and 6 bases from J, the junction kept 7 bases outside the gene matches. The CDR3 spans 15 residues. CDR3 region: CASSQAAGGLGEQYF. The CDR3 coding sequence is TGTGCCAGCAGCCAAGCTGCGGGAGGGTTAGGCGAGCAGTACTTC.

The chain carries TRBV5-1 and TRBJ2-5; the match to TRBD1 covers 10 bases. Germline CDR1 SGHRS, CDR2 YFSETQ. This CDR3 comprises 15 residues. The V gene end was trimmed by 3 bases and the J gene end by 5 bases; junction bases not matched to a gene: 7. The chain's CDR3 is CASSYGTGVGETQYF. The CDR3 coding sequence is TGCGCCAGCAGCTACGGGACAGGGGTGGGGGAGACCCAGTACTTC.

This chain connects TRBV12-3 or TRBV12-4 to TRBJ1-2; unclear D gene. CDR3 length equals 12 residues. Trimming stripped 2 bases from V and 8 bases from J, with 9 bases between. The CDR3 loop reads CASSLFPEGYTF. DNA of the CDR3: TGTGCCAGCAGTTTATTCCCCGAGGGCTACACCTTC.

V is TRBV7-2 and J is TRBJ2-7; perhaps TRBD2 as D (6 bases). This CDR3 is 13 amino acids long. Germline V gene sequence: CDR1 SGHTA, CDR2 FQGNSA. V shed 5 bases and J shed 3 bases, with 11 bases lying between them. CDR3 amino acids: CASSHPGGYEQYF. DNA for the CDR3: TGTGCCAGCAGCCACCCCGGGGGCTACGAGCAGTACTTC.

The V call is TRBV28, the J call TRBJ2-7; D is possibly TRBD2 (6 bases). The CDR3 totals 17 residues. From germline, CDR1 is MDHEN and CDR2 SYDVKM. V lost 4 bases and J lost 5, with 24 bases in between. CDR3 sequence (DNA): TGTGCCAGCAGTTCCGGTGGGGAGGTGGTAAGGGTTAACGAGCAGTACTTC. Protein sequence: CASSSGGEVVRVNEQYF.

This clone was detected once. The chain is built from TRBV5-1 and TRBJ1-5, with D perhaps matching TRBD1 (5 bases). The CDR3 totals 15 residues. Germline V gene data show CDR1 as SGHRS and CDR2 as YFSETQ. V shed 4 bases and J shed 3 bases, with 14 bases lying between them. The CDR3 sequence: CASSPSAGDNQPQHF. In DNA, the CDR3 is TGCGCCAGCAGCCCTTCCGCGGGGGACAATCAGCCCCAGCATTTT.

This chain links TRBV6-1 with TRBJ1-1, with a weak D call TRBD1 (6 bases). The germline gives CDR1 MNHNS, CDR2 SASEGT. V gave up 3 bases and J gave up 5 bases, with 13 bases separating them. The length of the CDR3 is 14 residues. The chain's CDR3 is CASSDRGGGTEAFF. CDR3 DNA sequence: TGTGCCAGCAGTGATCGGGGGGGCGGAACTGAAGCTTTCTTT.

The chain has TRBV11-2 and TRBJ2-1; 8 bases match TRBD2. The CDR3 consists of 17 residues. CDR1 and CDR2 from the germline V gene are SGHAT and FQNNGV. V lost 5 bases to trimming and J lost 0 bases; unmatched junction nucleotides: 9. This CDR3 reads CASSRQLAASSYNEQFF. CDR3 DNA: TGTGCCAGCAGCCGACAACTAGCGGCTAGCTCCTACAATGAGCAGTTCTTC.

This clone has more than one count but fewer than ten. Here the CDR3 reads CASSVTTGIGNTIYF. The CDR3 DNA is TGTGCCAGCAGCGTTACAACAGGGATTGGAAACACCATATATTTT. The chain carries TRBV9 and TRBJ1-3; tentatively, D is TRBD1 (6 bases). With 2 bases removed from V and 3 bases from J, the gap between germline ends came to 12 bases. The CDR3 covers 15 residues. Germline V gene sequence: CDR1 SGDLS, CDR2 YYNGEE.

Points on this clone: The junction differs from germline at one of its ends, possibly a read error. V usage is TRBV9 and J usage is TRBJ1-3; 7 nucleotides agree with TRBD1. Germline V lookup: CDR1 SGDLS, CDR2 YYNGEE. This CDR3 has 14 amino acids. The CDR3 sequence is CASSTGTATTQSDF. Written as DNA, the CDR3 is TGTGCCAGCAGCACGGGGACAGCAACAACTCAGTCGGATTTT.

CDR3 nucleotide sequence: TGTGCCAGCAGTTCCCAGGTGGAACAGGCGGTTGCAACTAATGAAAAACTGTTTTTT. Amino acids: CASSSQVEQAVATNEKLFF. This chain joins TRBV6-7 and TRBJ1-4; maybe TRBD1 (5 bases). TRBV6-7 is given ORF status, its function remaining uncertain. Trimming cost V 4 bases and J 0 bases, with 21 bases left between them. The CDR3 has 19 residues.

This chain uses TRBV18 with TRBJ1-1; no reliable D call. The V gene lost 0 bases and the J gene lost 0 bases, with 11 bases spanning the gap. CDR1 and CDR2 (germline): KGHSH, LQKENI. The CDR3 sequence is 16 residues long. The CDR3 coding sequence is TGTGCCAGCTCACCACCGAGGAGGAACATGAACACTGAAGCTTTCTTT. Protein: CASSPPRRNMNTEAFF.

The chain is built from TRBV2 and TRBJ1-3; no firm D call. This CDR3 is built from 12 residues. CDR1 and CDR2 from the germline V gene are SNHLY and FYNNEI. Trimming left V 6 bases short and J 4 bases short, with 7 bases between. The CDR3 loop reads CASRNEGNTIYF. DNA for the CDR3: TGTGCCAGCAGGAACGAGGGAAACACCATATATTTT.

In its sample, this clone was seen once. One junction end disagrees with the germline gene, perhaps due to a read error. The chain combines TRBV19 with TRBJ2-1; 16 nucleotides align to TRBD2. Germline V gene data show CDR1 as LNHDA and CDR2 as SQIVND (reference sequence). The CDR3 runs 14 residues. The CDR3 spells CASSIPGLAGGPLF. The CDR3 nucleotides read TGTGCCAGTAGTATTCCGGGACTAGCGGGAGGGCCACTCTTC.

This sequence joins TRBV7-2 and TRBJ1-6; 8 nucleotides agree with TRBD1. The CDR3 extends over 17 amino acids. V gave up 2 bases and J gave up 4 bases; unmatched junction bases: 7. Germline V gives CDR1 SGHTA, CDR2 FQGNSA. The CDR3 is CASSLRQGREYNSPLHF. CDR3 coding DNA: TGTGCCAGCAGCTTAAGACAGGGGCGGGAATATAATTCACCCCTCCACTTT.

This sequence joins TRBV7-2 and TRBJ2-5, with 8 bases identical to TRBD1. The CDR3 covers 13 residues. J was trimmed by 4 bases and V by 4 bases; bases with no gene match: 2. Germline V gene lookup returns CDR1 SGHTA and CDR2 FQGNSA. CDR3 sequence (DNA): TGTGCCAGCAGCTCAGGGGGCGGAGAGACCCAGTACTTC. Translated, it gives CASSSGGGETQYF.

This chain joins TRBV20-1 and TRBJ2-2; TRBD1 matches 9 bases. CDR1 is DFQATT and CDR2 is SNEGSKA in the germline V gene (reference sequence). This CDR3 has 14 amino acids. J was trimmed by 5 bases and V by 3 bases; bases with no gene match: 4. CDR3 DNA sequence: TGCAGTGCTAGTGGGACAGGGATTACCGGGGAGCTGTTTTTT. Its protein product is CSASGTGITGELFF.

CDR3 nucleotide sequence: TGTGCCAGCAGCGTAGAACCGCGGAGCCAAGAGACCCAGTACTTC. Its protein product is CASSVEPRSQETQYF. The chain has TRBV9 and TRBJ2-5; D gene ambiguous. V gave up 0 bases and J gave up 1 base, with 10 bases separating them. The germline CDR1 and CDR2 sequences are SGDLS and YYNGEE. The CDR3 runs to 15 residues.

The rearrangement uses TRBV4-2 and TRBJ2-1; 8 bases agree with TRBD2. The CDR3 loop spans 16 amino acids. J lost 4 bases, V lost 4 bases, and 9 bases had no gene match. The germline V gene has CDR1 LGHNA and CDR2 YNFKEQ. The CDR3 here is CASSPQAGGAYNEQFF. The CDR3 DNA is TGTGCCAGCAGCCCTCAGGCGGGAGGAGCATACAATGAGCAGTTCTTC.

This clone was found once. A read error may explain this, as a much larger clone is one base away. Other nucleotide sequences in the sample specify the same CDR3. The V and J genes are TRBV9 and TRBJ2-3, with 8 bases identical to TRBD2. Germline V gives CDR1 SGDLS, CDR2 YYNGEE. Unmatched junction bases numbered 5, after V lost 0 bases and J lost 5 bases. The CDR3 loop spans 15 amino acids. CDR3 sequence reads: CASSVAGGPLDTQYF. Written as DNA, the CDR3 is TGTGCCAGCAGCGTAGCGGGGGGGCCGTTAGATACGCAGTATTTT.

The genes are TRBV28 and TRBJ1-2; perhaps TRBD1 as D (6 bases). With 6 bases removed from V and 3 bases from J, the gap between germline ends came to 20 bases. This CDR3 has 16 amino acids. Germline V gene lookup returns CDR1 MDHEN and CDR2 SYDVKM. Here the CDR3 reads CASSSTGRGGDYGYTF. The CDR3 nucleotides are TGTGCCAGCAGCTCCACGGGGCGAGGGGGGGACTATGGCTACACCTTC.

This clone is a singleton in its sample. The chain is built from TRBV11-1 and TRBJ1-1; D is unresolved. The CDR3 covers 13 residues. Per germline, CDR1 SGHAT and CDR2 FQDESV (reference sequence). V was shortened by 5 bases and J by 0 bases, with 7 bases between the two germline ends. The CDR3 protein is CASSVGMNTEAFF. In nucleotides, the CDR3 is TGTGCCAGCAGCGTCGGTATGAACACTGAAGCTTTCTTT.

The CDR3 is CASSLGRQGFGGYTF. The CDR3 DNA reads as TGCGCCAGCAGCTTGGGCCGACAGGGGTTTGGGGGCTACACCTTC. This sequence joins TRBV5-1 and TRBJ1-2; 8 positions match TRBD1. Losses at the gene ends were 0 bases for V and 8 bases for J; bases not matched to a gene: 9. The length of the CDR3 is 15 residues. The germline CDR1 and CDR2 sequences are SGHRS and YFSETQ.

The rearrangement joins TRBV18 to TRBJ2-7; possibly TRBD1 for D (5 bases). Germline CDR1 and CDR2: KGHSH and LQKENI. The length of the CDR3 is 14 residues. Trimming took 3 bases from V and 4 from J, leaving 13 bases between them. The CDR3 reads CASSPPQGGYEQYF. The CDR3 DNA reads TGTGCCAGCTCACCCCCTCAGGGTGGGTACGAGCAGTACTTC.